This T cell receptor beta chain was sequenced during a study of long-term antiretroviral therapy in people with HIV. Overall study results and limits: It was observed that HIV repertoires exhibited narrower CDR3 length ranges than controls. Pre-ART-expanded clones dominated the repertoire at all time points. Post-ART, diversity grew, though it stayed under transplant donor control levels.

Trimming cost V 4 bases and J 3 bases, with 13 bases left between them. The V gene's germline CDR1 is LNHNV and CDR2 YYDKDF (reference sequence). The CDR3 runs to 15 residues. For this clone: Its antigen is not known.

An immunoSEQ assay, version v3.0, was performed at survey level. Here immunoSEQ multiplex PCR was the method, and the copy in TCRdb shows in-frame clones only, minus some. The sample has 20,000 or so clones, roughly 83% seen once. This receptor was taken from a man between 18 and 29 years old with HIV. The sequencing used unsorted PBMCs, collected 0.9 years after starting antiretroviral therapy. This chain uses TRBV15 with TRBJ1-3; possible D gene TRBD1, 5 bases. This chain's CDR3 is CATSILGPVGNTIYF. The CDR3 nucleotides read TGTGCCACCAGCATTCTGGGACCCGTTGGAAACACCATATATTTT. Full variable domain (missing parts from reference TRBV15 and TRBJ1-3): DAMVIQNPRYQVTQFGKPVTLSCSQTLNHNVMYWYQQKSSQAPKLLFHYYDKDFNNEADTPDNFQSRRPNTSFCFLDIRSPGLGDTAMYLCATSILGPVGNTIYFGEGSWLTVV.